Sequencing of this T cell receptor (beta chain) was carried out in a study of T cell changes during pregnancy in multiple sclerosis. This clone has just a few counts. Some clones are missing from TCRdb's copy, which holds only in-frame ones; the method was immunoSEQ multiplex PCR. The sample yields fewer than 45,000 clones, roughly nine tenths seen once. Trimming took 4 bases from V and 7 from J, leaving 17 bases between them. The CDR3 is 15 residues long. CDR1 is SGHDT, CDR2 YYEEEE, per germline. The TCR originated in a female donor in good health, enrolled as a control in a pregnancy study. The sequences come from CD4+ T cells from peripheral blood mononuclear cells, collected after pregnancy. The J gene is TRBJ1-4, the V gene TRBV5-6; a possible D gene is TRBD1 (6 bases). The CDR3 DNA reads TGTGCCAGCAGCCCGAGGGACAACGGTTTTGAAAAACTGTTTTTT. As protein: CASSPRDNGFEKLFF.